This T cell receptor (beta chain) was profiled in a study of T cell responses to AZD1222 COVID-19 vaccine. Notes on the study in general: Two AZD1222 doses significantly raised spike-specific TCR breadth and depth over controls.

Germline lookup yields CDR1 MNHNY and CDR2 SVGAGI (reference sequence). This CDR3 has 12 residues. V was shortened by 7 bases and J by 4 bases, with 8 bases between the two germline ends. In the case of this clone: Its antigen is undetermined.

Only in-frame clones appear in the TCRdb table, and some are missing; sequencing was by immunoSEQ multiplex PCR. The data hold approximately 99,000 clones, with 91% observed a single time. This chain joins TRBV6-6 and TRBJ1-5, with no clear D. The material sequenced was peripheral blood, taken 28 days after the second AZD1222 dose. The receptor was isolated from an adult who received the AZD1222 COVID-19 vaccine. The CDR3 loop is CASKDGNQPQHF. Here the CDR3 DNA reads TGTGCCAGCAAGGACGGGAATCAGCCCCAGCATTTT.